The sequence of this T cell receptor beta chain was determined in a study of identical twins. This clonotype has at least ten counts. Antigen unknown. Healthy Caucasians supplied all donations. TCRdb processed the 5' RACE reads anew with MiXCR; each CDR3 protein has one entry. Of about 890,000 distinct CDR3 sequences in the sample, roughly an eighth were seen once. Study-level points and caveats: The more abundant beta clonotypes in cord blood had fewer insertions, and memory repertoires did not show this.

Germline V gene data show CDR1 as SNHLY and CDR2 as FYNNEI. The CDR3 runs 12 residues. V shed 5 bases and J shed 8 bases, with 12 bases lying between them. This sample was also put to use in a study of yellow fever vaccine responses in identical twins. As that study records: Twins reportedly appeared to share part of their vaccine T cell response while keeping part individual.

Sequenced sample: PBMCs. The chain recombines TRBV2 with TRBJ1-1; D may be TRBD1 (5 bases). The sequence derives from a woman aged 18-30 years in good health. CDR3 nucleotides: TGTGCCAGCAGTCGGGACCCGAGGGAAGCTTTCTTT. Protein: CASSRDPREAFF.